Following are 11 T cell receptor beta chains from one sample sequenced in a study of blood T cell repertoires in COVID-19 (dated by TCRdb to between 2020 and 2021). Library generation was performed with the immunoSEQ multiplex PCR assay. This immuneACCESS table, as held by TCRdb, lists in-frame sequences with V and J called but not all clones. Of the missing ones, under half trace to an unresolved V gene in checked studies; the others have no known cause. Here the sample has under 300,000 clones; 85% occur a single time. The top ten constitute around 6.4% of the sample. Source material: peripheral blood. These receptors originate from a woman aged 55-69 years with active or convalescent COVID-19.

J is TRBJ2-3 and V is TRBV27, with D perhaps matching TRBD1 (6 bases). Germline assignment: CDR1 MNHEY and CDR2 SMNVEV (reference sequence). The CDR3 has 16 amino acids. V lost 2 bases to trimming and J lost 2 bases, with 14 bases between them. The CDR3 DNA reads as TGTGCCAGCAGTTTAGGGGGCGCGTTTCTCACAGATACGCAGTATTTT. Translation gives CASSLGGAFLTDTQYF.

This chain uses TRBV11-2 with TRBJ2-3, with no clear D. There are 13 residues in the CDR3. The V end lost 1 base, the J end lost 3 bases, and 5 bases lay between the germline ends. The germline gives CDR1 SGHAT, CDR2 FQNNGV. CDR3: CASSLGLTDTQYF. DNA for the CDR3: TGTGCCAGCAGCTTAGGGCTTACAGATACGCAGTATTTT.

The chain recombines TRBV24-1 with TRBJ1-5, with D uncertain. The CDR3 spans 15 residues. V lost 2 bases and J lost 4, with 11 bases in between. Germline loops: CDR1 KGHDR, CDR2 SFDVKD. Here the CDR3 DNA reads TGTGCCACCAGTGATTCCGACGGGTTTAATCAGCCCCAGCATTTT. Translation: CATSDSDGFNQPQHF.

This sequence joins TRBV6-2 or TRBV6-3 and TRBJ2-5; the match to TRBD1 covers 7 bases. The J segment lost 1 base and the V segment lost 1 base, leaving 3 bases of the junction unmatched. Germline CDR1 reads MNHEY; CDR2 reads SVGEGT. CDR3 length: 15 amino acids. The CDR3 loop reads CASSYWGQIQETQYF. Written as DNA, the CDR3 is TGTGCCAGCAGTTACTGGGGACAGATCCAAGAGACCCAGTACTTC.

This chain uses TRBV29-1 with TRBJ1-2; 8 nucleotides agree with TRBD1. Germline CDR1 and CDR2: SQVTM and ANQGSEA. V gave up 4 bases and J gave up 6 bases; unmatched junction bases: 10. The CDR3 extends over 14 amino acids. The CDR3 sequence is CSVAFQTGDNGYTF. The DNA of the CDR3 is TGCAGCGTTGCATTCCAGACAGGGGATAATGGCTACACCTTC.

This clone was picked up a small number of times. The chain couples TRBV5-1 to TRBJ1-2; the D is unclear. Per germline, CDR1 SGHRS and CDR2 YFSETQ. The CDR3 is made up of 14 amino acids. V gave up 0 bases and J gave up 7 bases, with 13 bases separating them. CDR3 loop: CASSLDRTLRGYTF. CDR3 DNA: TGCGCCAGCAGCTTGGACAGAACGCTTCGTGGCTACACCTTC.

The rearrangement joins TRBV15 to TRBJ1-2; D remains unclear. The germline V gene encodes CDR1 LNHNV and CDR2 YYDKDF (reference sequence). Deletions cut 0 bases from V and 7 bases from J, with 18 bases between. The CDR3 has 16 amino acids. Here the CDR3 reads CATSRDRTASHPGYTF. DNA of the CDR3: TGTGCCACCAGCAGAGATCGTACAGCCTCCCACCCTGGCTACACCTTC.

On this clone itself: Other DNA sequences in the same sample also yield this CDR3. The CDR3 DNA is TGCGCCAGCAGTGGGAGCGGGACAGATACGCAGTATTTT. Protein sequence: CASSGSGTDTQYF. The gene calls are TRBV10-1 and TRBJ2-3; perhaps TRBD2 as D (6 bases). Trimming took off 4 bases at V and 3 bases at J, with 8 bases between the two ends. Germline values: CDR1 WNHNN, CDR2 SYGVQD (reference sequence). This CDR3 spans 13 amino acids.

This clone was counted once. J is TRBJ1-4 and V is TRBV20-1; possibly TRBD1 for D (6 bases). The length of the CDR3 is 17 residues. Germline values: CDR1 DFQATT, CDR2 SNEGSKA (reference sequence). Trimming took 3 bases from V and 5 from J, leaving 22 bases between them. The CDR3 nucleotides are TGCAGTGCTAGTGTTCAGGGGCCTACGACCGGGAATGAAAAACTGTTTTTT. Residues: CSASVQGPTTGNEKLFF.

The DNA for the CDR3 is TGCAGGGGGGGGCCCGGGGAGACCCAGTACTTC. Translated: CRGGPGETQYF. The chain links TRBV20-1 to TRBJ2-5; D may be TRBD2 (7 bases). There are 11 residues in the CDR3. Per the germline V gene, CDR1 is DFQATT and CDR2 is SNEGSKA (reference sequence).

The chain employs TRBV28 and TRBJ2-7; 8 nucleotides line up with TRBD1. The CDR3 totals 16 residues. Germline values: CDR1 MDHEN, CDR2 SYDVKM. J lost 1 base, V lost 5 bases, and 10 bases had no gene match. CDR3 bases: TGTGCCAGCAGTCCTTTAAATCGGGACAGGTCCTACGAGCAGTACGTC. Its translation: CASSPLNRDRSYEQYV.